Sequencing of this T cell receptor (beta chain) was carried out in a study of siplizumab effects on memory and regulatory T cells. Study-wide findings and caveats: Apparently more diverse than memory cells, naive T cells also seemed major alloresponse contributors.

J gave up 8 bases and V 7 bases, and 10 bases lay outside the gene matches. Germline V gene data show CDR1 as SGHTA and CDR2 as FQGTGA. This CDR3 is 14 amino acids long. Some clones are missing from TCRdb's copy, which holds only in-frame ones; the method was immunoSEQ multiplex PCR. The sample contains some 110,000 clones, about 94% of which appear only once. Concerning this clone itself: Its cognate antigen is unknown.

Sequenced: Tregs sorted from blood. The clonotype originates from a human donor in good health. The chain recombines TRBV7-3 with TRBJ2-1; 8 nucleotides agree with TRBD2. The CDR3 protein is CASTILAATDEQFF. CDR3 sequence (DNA): TGTGCCAGCACCATACTAGCGGCTACGGATGAGCAGTTCTTC.